These 31 T cell receptor beta chains share one sample of origin, sequenced in a study of cytomegalovirus exposure and HLA in healthy donors (TCRdb year 2017). Library prep was done by the immunoSEQ multiplex PCR assay. For the multiplex PCR, a mixture combining 60 forward primers for TCR Vbeta segments and 13 reverse primers for TCR Jbeta segments was used. The clones in this table, taken by TCRdb from immuneACCESS, are in-frame only. Not every clone is retained; where verified, under half of the shortfall comes from an unresolved V gene, and the cause of the rest is unknown. In this sample the table shows about 150,000 clones, 80% to 90% of which occur a single time. Together, the top ten hold around 2.5% of the sample. Sequenced material: PBMCs. The origin of the receptors is a boy aged 2 to 10 in good health and CMV-seronegative.

The chain employs TRBV28 and TRBJ1-2; tentative D call: TRBD1 (5 bases). The CDR3 has 15 residues. CDR1 is MDHEN, CDR2 SYDVKM, per germline. V was clipped by 5 bases and J by 8 bases, with 21 bases between them. The CDR3 region is CASSAPGVGSRGYTF. In DNA form, the CDR3 reads TGTGCCAGCAGTGCCCCGGGGGTGGGAAGTCGCGGCTACACCTTC.

V gene TRBV13 combines with J gene TRBJ1-2; a weak D match, TRBD1 (5 bases). The V and J ends lost 1 base and 3 bases respectively, with 12 bases between them. Germline CDR1 reads PRHDT; CDR2 reads FYEKMQ (reference sequence). The CDR3 length is 15 residues. As DNA, the CDR3 is TGTGCCAGCAGCTTAGTTGGCAGGGCCGACTATGGCTACACCTTC. Amino acids: CASSLVGRADYGYTF. Full variable domain (outside the CDR3, taken from reference TRBV13 and TRBJ1-2): AAGVIQSPRHLIKEKRETATLKCYPIPRHDTVYWYQQGPGQDPQFLISFYEKMQSDKGSIPDRFSAQQFSDYHSELNMSSLELGDSALYFCASSLVGRADYGYTFGSGTRLTVV.

The chain is built from TRBV7-3 and TRBJ2-1, with TRBD2 matching 10 bases. The CDR3 runs to 16 residues. The V gene end was trimmed by 5 bases and the J gene end by 5 bases; junction bases not matched to a gene: 9. Germline lookup yields CDR1 SGHTA and CDR2 FQGTGA. CDR3 in amino acids: CASSPKGLAANNEQFF. For the CDR3, the DNA is TGTGCCAGCAGCCCAAAAGGACTAGCGGCCAACAATGAGCAGTTCTTC. The full variable domain, in which reference TRBV7-3 and TRBJ2-1 provide the parts outside the CDR3, is GAGVSQTPSNKVTEKGKYVELRCDPISGHTALYWYRQSLGQGPEFLIYFQGTGAADDSGLPNDRFFAVRPEGSVSTLKIQRTERGDSAVYLCASSPKGLAANNEQFFGPGTRLTVL.

This rearrangement joins TRBV29-1 to TRBJ1-5; D gene ambiguous. V was clipped by 4 bases and J by 3 bases, with 10 bases between them. The CDR3 length is 13 residues. Germline V gene sequence: CDR1 SQVTM, CDR2 ANQGSEA. In nucleotides, the CDR3 is TGCAGCGTTGCGAGCGGCCCCAATCAGCCCCAGCATTTT. Amino acids: CSVASGPNQPQHF.

The chain couples TRBV5-4 to TRBJ2-7, with 9 positions matching TRBD2. The CDR3 is 15 amino acids. Germline loops: CDR1 SGHNT, CDR2 YYREEE (reference sequence). After removal of 4 bases from V and 5 bases from J, the junction contained 10 bases not matched to a gene. For the CDR3, the DNA is TGTGCCAGCAGCCGAGGGCGGGAGGGCTCGGACGAGCAGTACTTC. It translates to CASSRGREGSDEQYF.

The chain joins TRBV25-1 to TRBJ2-2; 8 nucleotides align to TRBD1. The junction had 4 bases not matched to a gene; V was cut back by 7 bases and J by 6 bases. Germline V lookup: CDR1 MGHDK, CDR2 SYGVNS. This CDR3 is built from 13 residues. Written as DNA, the CDR3 is TGTGCCAGCACTGGACAGGGCGCCGGGGAGCTGTTTTTT. Protein sequence: CASTGQGAGELFF.

The table lists this clone with a count of one. The rearrangement joins TRBV27 to TRBJ2-1; 10 bases fit TRBD2. From germline, CDR1 is MNHEY and CDR2 SMNVEV (reference sequence). The trim removed 10 bases at V and 12 bases at J, leaving 12 bases unmatched. The CDR3 loop spans 13 amino acids. CDR3 DNA: TGTGCCACCTCCTCTAGCGGGAGTTCATTGCAGTTCTTC. As protein: CATSSSGSSLQFF.

V usage is TRBV27 and J usage is TRBJ2-7; a weak D match, TRBD2 (5 bases). This CDR3 is 13 amino acids long. V was clipped by 5 bases and J by 5 bases, with 13 bases between them. Per the germline V gene, CDR1 is MNHEY and CDR2 is SMNVEV (reference sequence). The DNA of the CDR3 is TGTGCCAGCAGTCGCGGCCTCGGGGACGAGCAGTACTTC. Encoded protein: CASSRGLGDEQYF.

The chain recombines TRBV2 with TRBJ1-5; tentative D call: TRBD1 (6 bases). The germline V gene has CDR1 SNHLY and CDR2 FYNNEI. The V end lost 3 bases, the J end lost 6 bases, and 18 bases lay between the germline ends. The CDR3 extends over 16 amino acids. CDR3 protein: CASSDFGQFFAQPQHF. CDR3 DNA sequence: TGTGCCAGCAGTGACTTCGGACAGTTTTTCGCTCAGCCCCAGCATTTT.

The gene calls are TRBV7-2 and TRBJ1-3; TRBD1 might be the D (6 bases). Germline V lookup: CDR1 SGHTA, CDR2 FQGNSA. With 3 bases removed from V and 5 bases from J, the gap between germline ends came to 8 bases. The CDR3 contains 13 residues. The CDR3 DNA sequence: TGTGCCAGCAGCTTCGGACAGAGAAACACCATATATTTT. Translation: CASSFGQRNTIYF.

The V and J genes are TRBV4-1 and TRBJ2-3; tentatively, D is TRBD2 (6 bases). This CDR3 has 17 residues. In germline, CDR1 is MGHRA, CDR2 YSYEKL. V was cut by 0 bases and J by 4 bases, with 17 bases left in between. CDR3 in amino acids: CASSQDREAGSPDTQYF. In nucleotides, the CDR3 is TGCGCCAGCAGCCAAGATCGGGAAGCGGGTTCACCAGATACGCAGTATTTT.

The chain is built from TRBV9 and TRBJ1-6; TRBD1 aligns across 8 bases. The germline CDR1 and CDR2 sequences are SGDLS and YYNGEE. The CDR3 has 15 amino acids. The ends lost 4 bases at V and 8 bases at J; junction bases unmatched: 8. CDR3 residues: CASSPRTGRDSPLHF. The CDR3 nucleotides read TGTGCCAGCAGCCCAAGGACAGGGAGGGATTCACCCCTCCACTTT.

The chain uses TRBV28 and TRBJ1-2; TRBD1 matches 12 bases. V lost 5 bases to trimming and J lost 6 bases; unmatched junction nucleotides: 13. The CDR3 is 17 residues long. Germline loops: CDR1 MDHEN, CDR2 SYDVKM. CDR3 amino acids: CASSLTGTGGAKDGYTF. CDR3 nucleotides: TGTGCCAGCAGTCTTACCGGGACAGGGGGCGCGAAAGATGGCTACACCTTC.

This chain links TRBV5-4 with TRBJ2-3; D might be TRBD2 (6 bases). Germline values: CDR1 SGHNT, CDR2 YYREEE (reference sequence). The CDR3 extends over 15 amino acids. V shed 6 bases and J shed 0 bases, with 14 bases lying between them. CDR3 nucleotide sequence: TGTGCCAGCAAGCTCGGGGGTACTAGCACAGATACGCAGTATTTT. Translating gives CASKLGGTSTDTQYF. Full variable domain (outside the CDR3, taken from reference TRBV5-4 and TRBJ2-3): ETGVTQSPTHLIKTRGQQVTLRCSSQSGHNTVSWYQQALGQGPQFIFQYYREEENGRGNFPPRFSGLQFPNYSSELNVNALELDDSALYLCASKLGGTSTDTQYFGPGTRLTVL.

V usage is TRBV6-1 and J usage is TRBJ1-6; 7 bases map to TRBD1. The CDR3 spans 14 residues. CDR1 MNHNS and CDR2 SASEGT come from the germline V gene. V shed 6 bases, J shed 7 bases, and the junction held 6 bases outside the gene matches. The CDR3 reads CASRAGGINSPLHF. CDR3 nucleotide sequence: TGTGCCAGCAGAGCAGGGGGTATCAATTCACCCCTCCACTTT.

The rearrangement joins TRBV25-1 to TRBJ2-5; 9 bases line up with TRBD2. The J call may be wrong; the DNA end is better matched by TRBJ2-7. The CDR3 is 17 amino acids. Germline V gene lookup returns CDR1 MGHDK and CDR2 SYGVNS. The CDR3 DNA follows: TGTGCCAGCAGTGACCCGGGCGGGGCGGGAGGGCCCTACGAGCAGTACTTC. Amino acid sequence: CASSDPGGAGGPYEQYF.

The V gene is TRBV7-9, the J gene TRBJ1-2, with 7 bases that match TRBD1. Per the germline V gene, CDR1 is SEHNR and CDR2 is FQNEAQ (reference sequence). J lost 4 bases, V lost 1 base, and 3 bases had no gene match. This CDR3 has 14 residues. CDR3 sequence: CASSLGDSLYGYTF. The CDR3 nucleotides are TGTGCCAGCAGCTTAGGGGACAGCCTCTATGGCTACACCTTC.

The chain combines TRBV7-9 with TRBJ2-1; TRBD2 matches at 7 bases. The CDR3 has 17 amino acids. V shed 5 bases and J 3 bases; nucleotides not matched to a gene: 13. The V gene's germline CDR1 is SEHNR and CDR2 FQNEAQ (reference sequence). In DNA form, the CDR3 reads TGTGCCAGCAGCATAGTCATCCTAGCGGAATACTACAATGAGCAGTTCTTC. Translation: CASSIVILAEYYNEQFF.

V gene TRBV9 combines with J gene TRBJ1-2; no clear D. Germline V gives CDR1 SGDLS, CDR2 YYNGEE. V was clipped by 4 bases and J by 8 bases, with 9 bases between them. This CDR3 contains 11 residues. CDR3 region: CASSLRGGYTF. The CDR3 DNA follows: TGTGCCAGCAGCCTTCGAGGAGGCTACACCTTC. Looking up the rest from reference TRBV9 and TRBJ1-2 gives the full variable domain: DSGVTQTPKHLITATGQRVTLRCSPRSGDLSVYWYQQSLDQGLQFLIQYYNGEERAKGNILERFSAQQFPDLHSELNLSSLELGDSALYFCASSLRGGYTFGSGTRLTVV.

This chain joins TRBV5-1 and TRBJ1-4; no firm D call. Trimming stripped 3 bases from V and 6 bases from J, with 12 bases between. The germline CDR1 and CDR2 sequences are SGHRS and YFSETQ. The CDR3 sequence is 14 residues long. The CDR3 DNA is TGCGCCAGCAGCTCCAATCGGTTAGATGAAAAACTGTTTTTT. This sequence encodes CASSSNRLDEKLFF.

The rearrangement uses TRBV15 and TRBJ1-2; D remains unclear. Between the trimmed V and J ends, which lost 0 bases and 2 bases, there was a span of 13 bases. The CDR3 covers 16 residues. CDR1 LNHNV and CDR2 YYDKDF come from the germline V gene (reference sequence). CDR3 coding DNA: TGTGCCACCAGCAGAGATATGACACTTCAAAACTATGGCTACACCTTC. Amino acids: CATSRDMTLQNYGYTF.

The rearrangement joins TRBV27 to TRBJ2-1; D possibly corresponds to TRBD2 (5 bases). V was clipped by 6 bases and J by 6 bases, with 18 bases between them. Per germline, CDR1 MNHEY and CDR2 SMNVEV (reference sequence). CDR3 size: 15 residues. The chain's CDR3 is CASSVQFLASNEQFF. The CDR3 region has the DNA TGTGCCAGCAGCGTCCAATTTCTAGCTAGCAATGAGCAGTTCTTC.

The chain is built from TRBV5-1 and TRBJ1-5; the match to TRBD1 covers 9 bases. The CDR3 has 14 amino acids. Germline lookup yields CDR1 SGHRS and CDR2 YFSETQ. With 4 bases clipped from V and 6 bases from J, the junction kept 5 bases outside the gene matches. This CDR3 is CASSVGTGTQPQHF. The CDR3 nucleotides are TGCGCCAGCAGCGTAGGGACAGGGACTCAGCCCCAGCATTTT. The complete variable domain, with remaining parts taken from reference TRBV5-1 and TRBJ1-5, reads KAGVTQTPRYLIKTRGQQVTLSCSPISGHRSVSWYQQTPGQGLQFLFEYFSETQRNKGNFPGRFSGRQFSNSRSEMNVSTLELGDSALYLCASSVGTGTQPQHFGDGTRLSIL.

This clone was found a few times. The chain joins TRBV6-1 to TRBJ1-3; the D is unclear. This CDR3 is built from 15 residues. Germline CDR1 and CDR2: MNHNS and SASEGT. Trimming took off 2 bases at V and 0 bases at J, with 8 bases between the two ends. The CDR3 region has the DNA TGTGCCAGCAGTGAATCCCCAGACTCTGGAAACACCATATATTTT. Its translation: CASSESPDSGNTIYF.

This rearrangement joins TRBV27 to TRBJ2-2; 8 bases line up with TRBD2. J lost 6 bases, V lost 5 bases, and 8 bases had no gene match. CDR1 is MNHEY, CDR2 SMNVEV, per germline (reference sequence). CDR3 length: 15 amino acids. Here the CDR3 reads CASSITRGGAGELFF. The CDR3 nucleotides read TGTGCCAGCAGTATAACCCGGGGGGGGGCCGGGGAGCTGTTTTTT.

The J gene is TRBJ2-2, the V gene TRBV21-1; no DNA check was done on the table's D call, TRBD1. TRBV21-1 is a pseudogene locus. The CDR3 totals 19 residues. CDR3 DNA sequence: TGTGCCAGCAGCAAAGCGGCGGGACAGAAAATGGGGGGCACCGGGGAGCTGTTTTTT. Protein: CASSKAAGQKMGGTGELFF.

The rearrangement joins TRBV11-1 to TRBJ2-1; 15 nucleotides match TRBD2. The germline gives CDR1 SGHAT, CDR2 FQDESV (reference sequence). The CDR3 has 16 residues. Trimming cost V 5 bases and J 10 bases; bases outside gene matches: 9. The DNA for the CDR3 is TGTGCCAGCAGCAAGAGGACTAGCGGGGGGGGAGGGGAGCAGTTCTTC. This encodes CASSKRTSGGGGEQFF.

The chain joins TRBV18 to TRBJ2-2, with a weak D call TRBD1 (6 bases). V lost 5 bases, J lost 8 bases, and 18 bases lay in between. Per the germline V gene, CDR1 is KGHSH and CDR2 is LQKENI. The CDR3 runs to 15 residues. The CDR3 reads CASSFDRDISGELFF. In DNA form, the CDR3 reads TGTGCCAGCTCATTCGACCGGGACATCTCAGGGGAGCTGTTTTTT.

This chain joins TRBV5-4 and TRBJ1-1, with TRBD1 identical over 8 bases. V shed 4 bases and J 4 bases; nucleotides not matched to a gene: 9. Germline CDR1 and CDR2: SGHNT and YYREEE (reference sequence). The length of the CDR3 is 15 residues. The CDR3 DNA follows: TGTGCCAGCAGCGAGGACAGGGAAAGAAGCACTGAAGCTTTCTTT. Its translation is CASSEDRERSTEAFF. Looking up the rest from reference TRBV5-4 and TRBJ1-1 gives the full variable domain: ETGVTQSPTHLIKTRGQQVTLRCSSQSGHNTVSWYQQALGQGPQFIFQYYREEENGRGNFPPRFSGLQFPNYSSELNVNALELDDSALYLCASSEDRERSTEAFFGQGTRLTVV.

The rearrangement uses TRBV27 and TRBJ2-5, with D perhaps TRBD1 (6 bases). The J call may be in error: the DNA end matches TRBJ2-7 better. Germline V gene sequence: CDR1 MNHEY, CDR2 SMNVEV (reference sequence). CDR3 size: 15 residues. CDR3 DNA: TGTGCCAGCAGCGGACAGCCCATGGGTTCCTACGAGCAGTACTTC. Translating it yields CASSGQPMGSYEQYF.

This chain joins TRBV4-3 and TRBJ2-1, with 7 bases lining up with TRBD1. This CDR3 contains 16 residues. Germline V lookup: CDR1 LGHNA, CDR2 YSLEER. J gave up 2 bases and V 0 bases, and 4 bases lay outside the gene matches. In DNA form, the CDR3 reads TGCGCCAGCAGCCAAGATGACAGGGTCGCCTACAATGAGCAGTTCTTC. Its protein is CASSQDDRVAYNEQFF.